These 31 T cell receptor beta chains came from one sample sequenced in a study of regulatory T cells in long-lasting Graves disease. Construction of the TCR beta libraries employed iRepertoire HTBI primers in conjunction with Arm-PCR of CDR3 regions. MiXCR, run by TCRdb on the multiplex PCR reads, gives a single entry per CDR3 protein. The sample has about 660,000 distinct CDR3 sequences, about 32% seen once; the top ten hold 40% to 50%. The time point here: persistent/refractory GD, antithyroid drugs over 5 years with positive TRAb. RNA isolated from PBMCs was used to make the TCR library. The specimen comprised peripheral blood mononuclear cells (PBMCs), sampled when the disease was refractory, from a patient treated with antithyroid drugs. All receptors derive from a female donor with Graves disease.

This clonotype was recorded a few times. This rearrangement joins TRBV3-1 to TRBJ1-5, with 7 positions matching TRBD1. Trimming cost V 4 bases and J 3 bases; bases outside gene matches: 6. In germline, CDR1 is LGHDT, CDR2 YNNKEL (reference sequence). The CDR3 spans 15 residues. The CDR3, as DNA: TGTGCCAGCAGCCCCCCCGGGACAGTCAATCAGCCCCAGCATTTT. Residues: CASSPPGTVNQPQHF.

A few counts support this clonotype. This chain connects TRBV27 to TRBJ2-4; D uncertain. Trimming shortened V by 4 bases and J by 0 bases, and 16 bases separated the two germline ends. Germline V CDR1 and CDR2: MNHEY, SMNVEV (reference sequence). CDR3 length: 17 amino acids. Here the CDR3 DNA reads TGTGCCAGCAGTTCCAATATTCAGACATTAGCCAAAAACATTCAGTACTTC. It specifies CASSSNIQTLAKNIQYF.

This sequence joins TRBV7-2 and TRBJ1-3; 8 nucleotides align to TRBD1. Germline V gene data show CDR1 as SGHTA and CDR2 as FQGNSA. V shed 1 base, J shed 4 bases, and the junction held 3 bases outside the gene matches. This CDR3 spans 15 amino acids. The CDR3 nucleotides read TGTGCCAGCAGCTTAGGTCCAGGGGGCGGAAACACCATATATTTT. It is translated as CASSLGPGGGNTIYF. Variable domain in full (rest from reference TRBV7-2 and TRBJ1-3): GAGVSQSPSNKVTEKGKDVELRCDPISGHTALYWYRQSLGQGLEFLIYFQGNSAPDKSGLPSDRFSAERTGGSVSTLTIQRTQQEDSAVYLCASSLGPGGGNTIYFGEGSWLTVV.

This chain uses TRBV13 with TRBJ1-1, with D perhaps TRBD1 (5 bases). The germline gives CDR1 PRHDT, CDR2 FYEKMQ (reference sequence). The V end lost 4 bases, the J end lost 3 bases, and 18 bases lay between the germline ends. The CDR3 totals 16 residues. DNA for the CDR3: TGTGCCAGCAGCTCGCTTCGGGGCGGGCTCCACACTGAAGCTTTCTTT. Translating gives CASSSLRGGLHTEAFF. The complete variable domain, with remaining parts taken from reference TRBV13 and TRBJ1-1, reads AAGVIQSPRHLIKEKRETATLKCYPIPRHDTVYWYQQGPGQDPQFLISFYEKMQSDKGSIPDRFSAQQFSDYHSELNMSSLELGDSALYFCASSSLRGGLHTEAFFGQGTRLTVV.

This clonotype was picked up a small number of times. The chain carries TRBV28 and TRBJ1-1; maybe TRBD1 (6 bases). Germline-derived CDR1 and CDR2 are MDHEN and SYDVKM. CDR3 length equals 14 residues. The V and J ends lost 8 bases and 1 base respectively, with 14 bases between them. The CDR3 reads CASALPGENTEAFF. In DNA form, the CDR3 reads TGTGCCAGCGCCCTGCCAGGGGAGAACACTGAAGCTTTCTTT.

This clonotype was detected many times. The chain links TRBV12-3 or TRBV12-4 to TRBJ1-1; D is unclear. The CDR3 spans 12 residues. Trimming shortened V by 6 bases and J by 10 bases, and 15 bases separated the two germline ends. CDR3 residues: CASRRTITRAFF. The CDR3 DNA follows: TGTGCCAGCAGGCGGACCATTACCCGAGCTTTCTTT.

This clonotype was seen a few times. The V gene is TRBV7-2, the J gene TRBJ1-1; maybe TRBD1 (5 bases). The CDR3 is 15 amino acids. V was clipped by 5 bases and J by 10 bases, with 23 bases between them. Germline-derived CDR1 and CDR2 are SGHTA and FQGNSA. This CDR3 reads CASSPLSGTATGAFF. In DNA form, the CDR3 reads TGTGCCAGCAGCCCCCTTTCCGGGACGGCTACGGGAGCTTTCTTT.

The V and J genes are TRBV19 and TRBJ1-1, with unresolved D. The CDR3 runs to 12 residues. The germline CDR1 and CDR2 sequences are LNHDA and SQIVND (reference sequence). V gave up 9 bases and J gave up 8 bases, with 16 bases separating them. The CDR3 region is CASSGLFVEAFF. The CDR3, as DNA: TGTGCCAGCAGTGGCCTTTTTGTGGAAGCTTTCTTT. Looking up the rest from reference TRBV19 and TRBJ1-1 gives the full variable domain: DGGITQSPKYLFRKEGQNVTLSCEQNLNHDAMYWYRQDPGQGLRLIYYSQIVNDFQKGDIAEGYSVSREKKESFPLTVTSAQKNPTAFYLCASSGLFVEAFFGQGTRLTVV.

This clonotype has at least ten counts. The CDR3 region is CASSYSSNQPQHF. The CDR3 DNA sequence: TGTGCCAGCAGTTACTCGAGTAATCAGCCCCAGCATTTT. V usage is TRBV6-2 or TRBV6-3 and J usage is TRBJ1-5; D uncertain. V was trimmed by 0 bases and J by 4 bases, leaving 4 bases between them. The CDR3 runs 13 residues. Looked up from germline, CDR1 is MNHEY and CDR2 is SVGEGT.

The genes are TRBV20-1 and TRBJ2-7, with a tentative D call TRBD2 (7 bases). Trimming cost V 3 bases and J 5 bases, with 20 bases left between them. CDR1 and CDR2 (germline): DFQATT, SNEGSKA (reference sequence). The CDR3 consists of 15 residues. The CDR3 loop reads CSASGGPAAPDEQYF. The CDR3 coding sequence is TGCAGTGCTAGCGGGGGGCCTGCTGCCCCCGACGAGCAGTACTTC.

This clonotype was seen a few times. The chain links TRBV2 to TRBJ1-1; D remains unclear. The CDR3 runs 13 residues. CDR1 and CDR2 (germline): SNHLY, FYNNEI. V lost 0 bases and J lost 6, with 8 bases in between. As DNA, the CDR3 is TGTGCCAGCAGTGAAGCCGCGTCCCCTGAAGCTTTCTTT. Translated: CASSEAASPEAFF.

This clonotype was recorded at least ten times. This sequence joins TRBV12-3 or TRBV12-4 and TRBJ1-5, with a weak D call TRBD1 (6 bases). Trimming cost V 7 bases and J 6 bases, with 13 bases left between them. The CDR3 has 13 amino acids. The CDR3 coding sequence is TGTGCCAGCAAAACAGGGATGGCTCAGCCCCAGCATTTT. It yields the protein CASKTGMAQPQHF.

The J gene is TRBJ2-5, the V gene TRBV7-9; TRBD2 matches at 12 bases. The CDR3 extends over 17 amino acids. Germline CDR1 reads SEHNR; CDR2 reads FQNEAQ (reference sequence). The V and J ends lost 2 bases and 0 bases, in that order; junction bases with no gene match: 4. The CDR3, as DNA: TGTGCCAGCAGCTTACCCCGACTAGCGGGAGACCAAGAGACCCAGTACTTC. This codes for CASSLPRLAGDQETQYF.

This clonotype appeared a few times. DNA of the CDR3: TGTGCCAGCAGTTACGGGGGTAGCACTAACTATGGCTACACCTTC. It is translated as CASSYGGSTNYGYTF. The V gene is TRBV6-2 or TRBV6-3, the J gene TRBJ1-2; the D gene is possibly TRBD1 (5 bases). Germline lookup yields CDR1 MNHEY and CDR2 SVGEGT. The V and J ends lost 2 bases and 0 bases respectively, with 10 bases between them. This CDR3 is 15 amino acids long.

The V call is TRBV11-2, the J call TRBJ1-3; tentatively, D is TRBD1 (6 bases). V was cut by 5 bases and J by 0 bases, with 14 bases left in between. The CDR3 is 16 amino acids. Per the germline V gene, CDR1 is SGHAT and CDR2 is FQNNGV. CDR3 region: CASSLTGNPSGNTIYF. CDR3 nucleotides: TGTGCCAGCAGCCTCACAGGGAACCCCTCTGGAAACACCATATATTTT.

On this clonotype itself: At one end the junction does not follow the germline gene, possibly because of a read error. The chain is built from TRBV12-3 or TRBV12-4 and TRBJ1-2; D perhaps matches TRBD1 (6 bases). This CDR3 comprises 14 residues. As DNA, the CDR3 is TGTGCCGGCAGGCCCTGGGACACATTATATGGCTACACCTTC. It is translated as CAGRPWDTLYGYTF.

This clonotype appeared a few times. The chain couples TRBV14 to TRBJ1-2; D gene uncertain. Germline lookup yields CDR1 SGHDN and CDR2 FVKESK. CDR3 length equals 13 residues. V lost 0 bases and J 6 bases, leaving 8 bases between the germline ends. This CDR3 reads CASSQELGHGYTF. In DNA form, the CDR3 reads TGTGCCAGCAGCCAAGAATTAGGGCATGGCTACACCTTC. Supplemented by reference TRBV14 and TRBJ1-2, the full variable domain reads EAGVTQFPSHSVIEKGQTVTLRCDPISGHDNLYWYRRVMGKEIKFLLHFVKESKQDESGMPNNRFLAERTGGTYSTLKVQPAELEDSGVYFCASSQELGHGYTFGSGTRLTVV.

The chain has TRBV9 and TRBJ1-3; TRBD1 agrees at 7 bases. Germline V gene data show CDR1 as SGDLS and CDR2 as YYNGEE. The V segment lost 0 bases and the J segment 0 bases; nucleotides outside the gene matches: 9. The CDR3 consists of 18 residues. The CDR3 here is CASSVATGELLSGNTIYF. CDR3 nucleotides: TGTGCCAGCAGCGTAGCTACAGGGGAACTTCTCTCTGGAAACACCATATATTTT.

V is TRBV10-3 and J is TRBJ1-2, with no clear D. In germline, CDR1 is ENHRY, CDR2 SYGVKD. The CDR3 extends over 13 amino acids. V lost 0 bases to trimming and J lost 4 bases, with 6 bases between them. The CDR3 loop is CAISESGTYGYTF. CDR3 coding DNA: TGTGCCATCAGTGAGTCGGGTACCTATGGCTACACCTTC.

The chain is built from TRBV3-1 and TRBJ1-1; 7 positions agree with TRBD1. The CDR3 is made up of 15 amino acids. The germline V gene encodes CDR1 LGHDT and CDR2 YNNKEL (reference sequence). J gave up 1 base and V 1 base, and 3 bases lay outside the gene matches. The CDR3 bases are TGTGCCAGCAGCCAAGGGGGACAGCCGAACACTGAAGCTTTCTTT. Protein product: CASSQGGQPNTEAFF.

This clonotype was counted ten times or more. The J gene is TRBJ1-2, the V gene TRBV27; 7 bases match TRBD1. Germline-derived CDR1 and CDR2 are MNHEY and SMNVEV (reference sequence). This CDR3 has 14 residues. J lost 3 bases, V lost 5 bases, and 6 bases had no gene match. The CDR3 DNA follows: TGTGCCAGCAGTGGCGGCAGGGGGGACTATGGCTACACCTTC. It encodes CASSGGRGDYGYTF.

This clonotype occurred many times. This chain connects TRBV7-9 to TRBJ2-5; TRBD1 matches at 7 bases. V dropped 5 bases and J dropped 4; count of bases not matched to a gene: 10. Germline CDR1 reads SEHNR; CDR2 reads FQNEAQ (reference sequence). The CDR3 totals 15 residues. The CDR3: CASSPQTTGRETQYF. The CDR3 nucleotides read TGTGCCAGCAGCCCGCAAACGACAGGGAGAGAGACCCAGTACTTC.

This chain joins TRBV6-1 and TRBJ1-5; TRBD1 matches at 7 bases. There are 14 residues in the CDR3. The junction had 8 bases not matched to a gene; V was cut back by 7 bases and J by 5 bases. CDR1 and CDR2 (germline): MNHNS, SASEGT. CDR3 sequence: CASNIQGRHQPQHF. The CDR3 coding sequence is TGTGCCAGCAATATACAGGGGAGGCATCAGCCCCAGCATTTT.

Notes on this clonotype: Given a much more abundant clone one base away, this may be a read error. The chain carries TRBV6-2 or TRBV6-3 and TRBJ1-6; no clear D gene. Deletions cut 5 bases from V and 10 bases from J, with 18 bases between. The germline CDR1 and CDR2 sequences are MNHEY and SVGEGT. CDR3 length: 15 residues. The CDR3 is CASSEEAEGLSPLHF. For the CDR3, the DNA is TGTGCCAGCAGTGAAGAGGCAGAGGGCTTGTCACCCCTCCACTTT.

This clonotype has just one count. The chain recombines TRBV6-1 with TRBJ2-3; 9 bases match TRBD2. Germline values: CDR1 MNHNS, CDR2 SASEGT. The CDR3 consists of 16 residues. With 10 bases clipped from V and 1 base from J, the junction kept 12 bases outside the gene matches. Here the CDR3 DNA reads TGTGCCAACAGACCTCCGACTAGCGGTGGCACAGATACGCAGTATTTT. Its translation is CANRPPTSGGTDTQYF.

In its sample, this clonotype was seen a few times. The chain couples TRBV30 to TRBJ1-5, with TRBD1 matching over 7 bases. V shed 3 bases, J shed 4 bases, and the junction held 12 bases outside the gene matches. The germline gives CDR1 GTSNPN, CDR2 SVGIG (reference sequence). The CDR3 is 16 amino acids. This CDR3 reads CAWRHKEGASNQPQHF. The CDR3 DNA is TGTGCCTGGAGGCATAAGGAGGGGGCCTCGAATCAGCCCCAGCATTTT.

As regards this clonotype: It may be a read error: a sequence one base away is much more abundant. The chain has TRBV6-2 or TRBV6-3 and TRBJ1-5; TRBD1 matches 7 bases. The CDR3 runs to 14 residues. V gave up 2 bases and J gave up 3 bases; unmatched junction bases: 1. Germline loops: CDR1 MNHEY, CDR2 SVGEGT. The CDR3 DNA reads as TGTGCCAGCAGTTACGGGACAGACAATCAGCCCCAGCATTTT. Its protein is CASSYGTDNQPQHF.

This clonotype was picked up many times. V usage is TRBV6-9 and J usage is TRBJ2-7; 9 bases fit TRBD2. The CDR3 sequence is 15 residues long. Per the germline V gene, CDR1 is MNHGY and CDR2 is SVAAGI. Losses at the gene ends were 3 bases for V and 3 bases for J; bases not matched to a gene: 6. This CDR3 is CASSYKASGNYEQYF. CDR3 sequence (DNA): TGTGCCAGCAGTTACAAGGCTAGCGGGAACTACGAGCAGTACTTC.

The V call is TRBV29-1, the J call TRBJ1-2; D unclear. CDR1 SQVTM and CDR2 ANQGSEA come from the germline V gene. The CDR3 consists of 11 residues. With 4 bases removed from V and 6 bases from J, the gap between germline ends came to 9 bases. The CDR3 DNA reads TGCAGCGTTGTAGCAGTGGATGGCTACACCTTC. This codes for CSVVAVDGYTF.

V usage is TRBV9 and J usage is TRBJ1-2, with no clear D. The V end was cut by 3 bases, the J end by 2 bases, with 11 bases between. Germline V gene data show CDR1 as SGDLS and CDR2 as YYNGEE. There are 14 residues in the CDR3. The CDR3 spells CASSGTDDNYGYTF. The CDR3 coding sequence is TGTGCCAGCAGCGGCACTGACGACAACTATGGCTACACCTTC.

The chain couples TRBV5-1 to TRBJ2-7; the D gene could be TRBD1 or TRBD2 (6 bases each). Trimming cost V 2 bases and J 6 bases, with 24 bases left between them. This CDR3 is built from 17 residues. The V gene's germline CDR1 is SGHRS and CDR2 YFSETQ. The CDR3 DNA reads TGCGCCAGCAGCTTTGGGATGCCCCGGGGGCGTAGGGGCGAGCAGTACTTC. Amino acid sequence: CASSFGMPRGRRGEQYF.